This entry is about one T cell receptor (beta chain). Its antigen has not been determined. The input lacks base qualities; no much larger clone sits a single base away. The data were obtained in a study of shared clonotypes between healthy human individuals (TCRdb year 2020). For context, the study as a whole: Two women and three men aged 18 to 49 years were included in the cohort. To estimate repertoire size and how much clonotypes are shared between individuals, the study performed deep sequencing of blood TCR repertoires from 4 to 6 healthy adults. Different laboratories and diverse techniques were used to prepare libraries and sequence TCR repertoires, to increase sequencing depth and limit assay-specific biases. For each donor, CD4 naive and CD4 memory were each run on three plates, CD8 naive on two plates, and CD8 memory on one plate. Between about 0.9 and 8.9 billion PBMCs per donor were obtained by leukapheresis.

From cysteine to phenylalanine, the CDR3 is 14 amino acids long. Just the 42-base CDR3 DNA is kept, in frame starting at base 1. The germline V gene gives CDR1 as MNHEY and CDR2 as SVGAGI. V and J are truncated by 0 bases and 5 bases respectively, leaving an intervening sequence of 11 bases. CD8 naive samples were obtained by positive selection for CCR7 among CD45RO-negative cells, yielding a CD45RA+CCR7+ population from which TemRA cells were excluded. Donors were healthy HIV-negative adults with no recently reported acute infections or vaccinations. Every donor was a Caucasian adult residing in Nashville, Tennessee, USA. Blood was obtained by leukapheresis, after which PBMCs were separated by Ficoll-Histopaque density gradient centrifugation and cryopreserved in liquid nitrogen vapor phase. Analytical flow cytometry was used to check the purity and quantity of every magnetically sorted T cell population. Each sorted fraction had its genomic DNA isolated and then quantified by UV absorbance on a Nanodrop 2000c.

Using the deep immunoSEQ assay, multiplex PCR amplified TCR CDR3 regions from genomic DNA. Extracted genomic DNA from each cell subset was distributed evenly across all wells of several immunoSEQ 96-well plates, and each plate was treated as a replicate. For sorted subsets, around 200 ng genomic DNA, equal to 30,000 to 35,000 T cell genomes, was loaded into each replicate PCR. Purified libraries were quantified with a Qubit 3.0 fluorometer, sized on a Bioanalyzer 2100, and re-quantified with the KAPA Library Quantification kit. Every immunoSEQ 96-well plate was sequenced on a separate single-read 150-cycle Illumina NextSeq 550 flow cell. Per the source publication's procedure: Because the immunoSEQ output included only junctional sequences and no quality scores, the filtering could not be the same as the filtering used for full-length reads. Sequences were annotated with PyIR, a Python wrapper for IgBLAST v1.9, and V/J genes and CDR3 were assigned using IMGT germline references. Reads were filtered out if the reads had weak V/J assignments (E-value above 1e-6), no CDR3, stop codons, out-of-frame junctions, or ambiguous translated residues. V3J clonotypes were defined as sequences sharing the same inferred V gene, J gene, and CDR3 amino acid sequence. To compute the percentage overlap between repertoires, the number of shared unique clonotypes was divided by the size of the smaller repertoire. RTK rarefaction, the Chao1 estimator, and Recon v2.1 estimates of unobserved clonotypes were used to assess repertoire richness. OLGA was used to compute generation probabilities for all TCRbeta clonotypes that the gDNA method yielded from a handful of donors. In TCRdb, the immuneACCESS table is reduced to in-frame sequences with V and J assigned. These tables do not hold every clone; where another copy was compared, an unresolved V gene accounts for under half, and the others remain unexplained. V, J and clone size are those of that table, while D and trimming were read from the DNA. This sample is represented by approximately 2,200,000 clones; about 93% of them were singletons. The ten largest clonotypes hold roughly 1.8% of the sample.

Study-level results and caveats: Naive subsets generally had larger estimated clonotype richness than memory subsets did. Even with the large sequencing depth, rarefaction of the sorted-subset datasets indicated that sequencing was incomplete. When a few donors were compared, the shared fraction of clonotypes was around 5.1% for naive CD4, roughly 3.4% for naive CD8, 2% to 2.5% for memory CD4, and roughly 0.4% for memory CD8. Because the study included a small number of donors, the genetic and exposure-history diversity represented was limited. Higher generation probabilities were observed for clonotypes shared by all four sorted-subset donors than for non-shared clonotypes. Sampling was restricted to blood, and TCR repertoires in tissue are likely to differ from TCR repertoires in blood. Pairwise subsampling led to the expectation that sequencing depth would affect the degree of clonotype sharing among donors.

The chain joins TRBV6-5 to TRBJ2-7; possibly the D gene is TRBD1, per 6 matching bases. The sample taken for sequencing was naive CD8+ T cells from PBMCs. The cell subset or site label of this sample denotes: CD45RA+CCR7+. The sequence was obtained from a man between 18 and 35 years old in good health. Some clones in this sample may be carry-over from other donors' samples. The nucleotides are TGTGCCAGCAGTTACTCAGCAGAGGGGGACGAGCAGTACTTC. Its protein is CASSYSAEGDEQYF.